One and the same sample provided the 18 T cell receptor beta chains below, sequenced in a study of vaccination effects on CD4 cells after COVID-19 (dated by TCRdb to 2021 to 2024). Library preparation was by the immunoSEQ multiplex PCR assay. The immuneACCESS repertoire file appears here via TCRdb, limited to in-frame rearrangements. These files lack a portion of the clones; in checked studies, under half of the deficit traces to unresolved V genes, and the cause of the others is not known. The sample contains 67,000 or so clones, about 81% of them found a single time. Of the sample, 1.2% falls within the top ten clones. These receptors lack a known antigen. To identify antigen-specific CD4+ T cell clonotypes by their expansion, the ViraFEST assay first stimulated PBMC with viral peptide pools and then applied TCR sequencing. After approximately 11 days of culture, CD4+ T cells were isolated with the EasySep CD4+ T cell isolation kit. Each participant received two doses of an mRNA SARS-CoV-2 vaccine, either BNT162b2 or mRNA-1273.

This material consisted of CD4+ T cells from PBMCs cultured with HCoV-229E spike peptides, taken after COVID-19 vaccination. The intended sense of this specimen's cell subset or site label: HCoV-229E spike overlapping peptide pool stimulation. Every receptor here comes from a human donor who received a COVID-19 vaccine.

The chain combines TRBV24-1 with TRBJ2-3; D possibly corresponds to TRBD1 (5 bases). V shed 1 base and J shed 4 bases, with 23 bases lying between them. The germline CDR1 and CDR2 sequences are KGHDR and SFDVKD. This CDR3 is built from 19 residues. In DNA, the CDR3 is TGTGCCACCAGTGATTTCTCGCGTAAGGGGCACCTAGGACCAGATACGCAGTATTTT. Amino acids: CATSDFSRKGHLGPDTQYF.

CDR3 in DNA: TGTGCCAGCAGTTCCCAGGGCACTAGAGGCTACACCTTC. Translating it yields CASSSQGTRGYTF. The V gene is TRBV27, the J gene TRBJ1-2; weak D call: TRBD1 (5 bases). Looked up from germline, CDR1 is MNHEY and CDR2 is SMNVEV (reference sequence). This CDR3 is built from 13 residues. V shed 4 bases and J shed 8 bases, with 14 bases lying between them.

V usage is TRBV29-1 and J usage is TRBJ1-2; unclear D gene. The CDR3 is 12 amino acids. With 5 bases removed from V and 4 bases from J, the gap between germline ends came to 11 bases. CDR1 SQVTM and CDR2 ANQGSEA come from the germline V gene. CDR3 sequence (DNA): TGCAGCGTTCACGGGGTTGTCTATGGCTACACCTTC. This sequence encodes CSVHGVVYGYTF. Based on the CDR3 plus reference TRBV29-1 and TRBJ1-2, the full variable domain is SAVISQKPSRDICQRGTSLTIQCQVDSQVTMMFWYRQQPGQSLTLIATANQGSEATYESGFVIDKFPISRPNLTFSTLTVSNMSPEDSSIYLCSVHGVVYGYTFGSGTRLTVV.

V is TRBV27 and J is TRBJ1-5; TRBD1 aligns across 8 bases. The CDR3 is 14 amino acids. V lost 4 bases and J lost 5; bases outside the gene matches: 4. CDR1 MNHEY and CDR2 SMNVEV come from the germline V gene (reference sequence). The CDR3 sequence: CASSWTGKDQPQHF. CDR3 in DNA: TGTGCCAGCAGTTGGACAGGGAAGGATCAGCCCCAGCATTTT.

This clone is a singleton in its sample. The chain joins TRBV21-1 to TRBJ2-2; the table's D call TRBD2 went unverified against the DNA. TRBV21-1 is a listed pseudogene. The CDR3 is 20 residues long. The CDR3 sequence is CASSCTTGTSGGADTGELFF. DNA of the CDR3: TGTGCCAGCAGCTGTACCACTGGGACTAGCGGGGGGGCCGATACCGGGGAGCTGTTTTTT.

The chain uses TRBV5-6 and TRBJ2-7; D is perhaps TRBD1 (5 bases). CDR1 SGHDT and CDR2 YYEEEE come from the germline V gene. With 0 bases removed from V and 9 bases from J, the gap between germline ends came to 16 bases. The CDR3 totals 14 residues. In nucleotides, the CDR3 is TGTGCCAGCAGCTTGGGCATACAGGATCGACGGCAGTACGTC. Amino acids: CASSLGIQDRRQYV.

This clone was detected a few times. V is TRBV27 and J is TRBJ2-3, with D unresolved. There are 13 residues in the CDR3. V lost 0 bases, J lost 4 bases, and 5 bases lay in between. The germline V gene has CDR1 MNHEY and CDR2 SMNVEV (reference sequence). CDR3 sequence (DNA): TGTGCCAGCAGTTTATCTAGGGCAGATACGCAGTATTTT. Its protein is CASSLSRADTQYF.

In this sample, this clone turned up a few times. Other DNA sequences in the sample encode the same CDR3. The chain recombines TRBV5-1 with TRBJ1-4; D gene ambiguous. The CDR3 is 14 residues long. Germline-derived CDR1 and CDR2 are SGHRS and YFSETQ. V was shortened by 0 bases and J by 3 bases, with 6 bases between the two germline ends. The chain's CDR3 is CASSLDAANEKLFF. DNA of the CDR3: TGCGCCAGCAGCTTGGATGCAGCTAATGAAAAACTGTTTTTT. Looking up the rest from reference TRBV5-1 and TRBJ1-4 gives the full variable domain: KAGVTQTPRYLIKTRGQQVTLSCSPISGHRSVSWYQQTPGQGLQFLFEYFSETQRNKGNFPGRFSGRQFSNSRSEMNVSTLELGDSALYLCASSLDAANEKLFFGSGTQLSVL.

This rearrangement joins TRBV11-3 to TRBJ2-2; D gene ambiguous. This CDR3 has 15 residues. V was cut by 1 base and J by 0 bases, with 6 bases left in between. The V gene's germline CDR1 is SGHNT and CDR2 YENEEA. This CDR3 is CASSLGQTNTGELFF. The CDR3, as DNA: TGTGCCAGCAGCTTAGGTCAGACGAACACCGGGGAGCTGTTTTTT.

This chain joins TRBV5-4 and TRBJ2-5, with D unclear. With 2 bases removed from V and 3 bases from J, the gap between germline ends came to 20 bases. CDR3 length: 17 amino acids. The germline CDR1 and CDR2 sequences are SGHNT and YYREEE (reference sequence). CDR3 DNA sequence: TGTGCCAGCAGCTTAGGCAGGACCTTTACCGACAAAGAGACCCAGTACTTC. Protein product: CASSLGRTFTDKETQYF.

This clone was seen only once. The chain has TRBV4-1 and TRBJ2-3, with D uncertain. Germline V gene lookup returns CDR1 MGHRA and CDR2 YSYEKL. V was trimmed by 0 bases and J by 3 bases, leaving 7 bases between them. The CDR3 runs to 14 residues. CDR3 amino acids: CASSQDSVTDTQYF. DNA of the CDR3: TGCGCCAGCAGCCAAGACTCCGTAACAGATACGCAGTATTTT.

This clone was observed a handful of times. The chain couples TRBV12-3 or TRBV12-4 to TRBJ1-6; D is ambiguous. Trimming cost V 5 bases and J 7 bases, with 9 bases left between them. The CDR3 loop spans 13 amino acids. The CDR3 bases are TGTGCCAGCAGTCATTTGAGGAATTCACCCCTCCACTTT. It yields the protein CASSHLRNSPLHF.

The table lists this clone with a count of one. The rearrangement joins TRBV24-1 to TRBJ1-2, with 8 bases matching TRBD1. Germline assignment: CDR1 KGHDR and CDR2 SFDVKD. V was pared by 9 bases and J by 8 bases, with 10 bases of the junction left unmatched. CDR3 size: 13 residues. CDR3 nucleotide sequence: TGTGCCACCGGCGGACAGGGCGGAGAAGGCTACACCTTC. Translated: CATGGQGGEGYTF.

The CDR3 is CASRPGQGGTDTQYF. CDR3 DNA sequence: TGTGCCAGCAGACCGGGACAGGGAGGCACAGATACGCAGTATTTT. V usage is TRBV6-6 and J usage is TRBJ2-3, with TRBD1 identical over 9 bases. The CDR3 runs 15 residues. The germline V gene encodes CDR1 MNHNY and CDR2 SVGAGI (reference sequence). V lost 6 bases and J lost 1; bases outside the gene matches: 5.

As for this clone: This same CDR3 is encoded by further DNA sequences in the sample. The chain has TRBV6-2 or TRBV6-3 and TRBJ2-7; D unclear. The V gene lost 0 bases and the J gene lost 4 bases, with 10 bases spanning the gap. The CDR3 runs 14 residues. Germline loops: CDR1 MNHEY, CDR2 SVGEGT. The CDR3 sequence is CASSYSLRDYEQYV. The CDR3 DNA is TGTGCCAGCAGTTACTCGCTTCGAGATTACGAGCAGTACGTC.

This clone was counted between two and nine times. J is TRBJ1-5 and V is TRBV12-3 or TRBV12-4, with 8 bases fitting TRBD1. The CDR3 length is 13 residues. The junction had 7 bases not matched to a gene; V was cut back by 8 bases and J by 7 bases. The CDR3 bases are TGTGCCAGCGCCCAGGGGGCTGAGCAGCCCCAGCATTTT. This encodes CASAQGAEQPQHF.

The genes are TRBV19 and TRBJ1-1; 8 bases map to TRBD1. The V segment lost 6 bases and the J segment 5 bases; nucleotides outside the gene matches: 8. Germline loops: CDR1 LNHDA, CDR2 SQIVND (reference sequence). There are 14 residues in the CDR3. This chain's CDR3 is CASSRTGRSTEAFF. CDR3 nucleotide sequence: TGTGCCAGTAGCCGGACAGGGAGGAGTACTGAAGCTTTCTTT.

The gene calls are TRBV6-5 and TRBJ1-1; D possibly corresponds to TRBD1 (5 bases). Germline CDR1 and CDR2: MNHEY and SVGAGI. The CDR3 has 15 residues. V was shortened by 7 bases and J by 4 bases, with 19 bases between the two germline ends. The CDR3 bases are TGTGCCAGCATCCCCCCCGGGGGAGTAATCACTGAAGCTTTCTTT. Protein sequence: CASIPPGGVITEAFF.